This T cell receptor beta chain was found in a study of blood T cell repertoires in COVID-19. The overall study: COVID-19 samples from acute and convalescent phases originated in the United States, Italy and Spain. T cells, B-cell-depleted T cells, or PBMCs provided the cDNA or gDNA that served as material.

Original processing methods: How many nucleated cells were present was estimated from reference gene primer amplification. Method: immunoSEQ multiplex PCR; TCRdb's copy keeps in-frame clones and lacks some. Clone size and V and J calls were adopted from that table, with D and trimming inferred from the DNA. The sample holds some 200,000 clones; 80% to 90% are singletons and the top ten take about 8.9%. This CDR3 has 17 amino acids. There are a few counts of this clone. This chain links TRBV21-1 with TRBJ2-3; TRBD1, as called in the table, went unchecked against the DNA. TRBV21-1 constitutes a pseudogene. The sequence derives from a man in his forties or fifties with active or convalescent COVID-19. The source material was peripheral blood. The CDR3 nucleotides are TGTGCCAGCAGCACCCGGGACAGGGGAACGGTAAGAGATACGCAGTATTTT. Translation: CASSTRDRGTVRDTQYF.